This T cell receptor beta chain was documented in a study of blood T cells in healthy people across ages. Together with a sample-barcoded 5' primer, a J-beta primer mix was included in a second PCR lasting about 6 to 11 cycles. Every molecule of cDNA carried a tag from a template-switch adaptor with 12 random nucleotides. TCRdb ran MiXCR on the 5' RACE reads and lists one entry per CDR3 protein. The repertoire consists of roughly 1.6 million distinct CDR3 sequences, with about 32% occurring once and the leading ten covering approximately 11%. This CDR3 comprises 15 residues. V was pared by 5 bases and J by 8 bases, with 19 bases between.

This chain connects TRBV12-3 or TRBV12-4 to TRBJ2-1; possibly TRBD1 or TRBD2 for D (5 bases each). The sequencing sample was made of blood. This receptor was identified in a woman in her twenties or thirties in good health. The CDR3 coding sequence is TGTGCCAGCAGTCCCGGATCTACCTTGGGGGATGAGCAGTTCTTC. It encodes CASSPGSTLGDEQFF.